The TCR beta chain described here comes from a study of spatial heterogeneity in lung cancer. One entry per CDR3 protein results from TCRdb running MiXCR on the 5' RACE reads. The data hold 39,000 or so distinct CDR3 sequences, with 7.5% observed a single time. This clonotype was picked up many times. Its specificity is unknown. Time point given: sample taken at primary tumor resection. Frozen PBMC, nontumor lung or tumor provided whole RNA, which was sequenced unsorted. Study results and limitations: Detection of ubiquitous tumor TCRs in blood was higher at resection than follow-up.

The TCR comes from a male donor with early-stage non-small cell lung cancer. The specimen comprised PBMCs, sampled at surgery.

The CDR3: CSVPKGSGANVLTF. CDR3 nucleotide sequence: TGCAGCGTCCCAAAGGGTTCTGGGGCCAACGTCCTGACTTTC. This rearrangement joins TRBV29-1 to TRBJ2-6; D unclear. The CDR3 length is 14 residues. Trimming took off 6 bases at V and 1 base at J, with 10 bases between the two ends. In germline, CDR1 is SQVTM, CDR2 ANQGSEA.